A single sample gave rise to the 9 T cell receptor beta chains below, sequenced in a study of human T cells and chemical hapten exposure. Indicated time point: healthy volunteer bleed at 6 weeks. Total RNA was isolated from unfractionated whole blood. TCRdb processed the RACE reads anew with MiXCR; each CDR3 protein has one entry. In the table there are about 30,000 distinct CDR3 sequences, about 5.5% of which are singletons. The sequencing input was whole blood. The receptors come from a human donor in good health. Some clones in this sample may be carry-over from other donors' samples.

In this sample, this clonotype turned up many times. This sequence joins TRBV10-3 and TRBJ1-2, with D possibly matching TRBD1 (6 bases). The germline V gene encodes CDR1 ENHRY and CDR2 SYGVKD. The CDR3 is 13 residues long. V lost 6 bases, J lost 4 bases, and 12 bases lay in between. The CDR3 loop is CAISQDRSYGYTF. Written as DNA, the CDR3 is TGTGCCATCAGCCAGGACAGATCCTATGGCTACACCTTC.

In its sample, this clonotype was seen once. A much larger clone differs by one base, so this may be a read error. V is TRBV7-9 and J is TRBJ2-2, with a possible D match to TRBD2 (5 bases). The CDR3 totals 15 residues. Germline CDR1 reads SEHNR; CDR2 reads FQNEAQ (reference sequence). The CDR3 nucleotides are TGTGCCAGCCTTAGGCTAGCCGGGAACAACGGGGAGCTGTTTTTT. Its translation: CASLRLAGNNGELFF.

This clonotype was counted at least ten times. V gene TRBV11-3 combines with J gene TRBJ2-1, with TRBD1 as a possible D gene (8 bases). Germline V gene sequence: CDR1 SGHNT, CDR2 YENEEA. The V gene lost 4 bases and the J gene lost 8 bases, with 12 bases spanning the gap. There are 13 residues in the CDR3. CDR3 DNA: TGTGCCAGCAGCTCACAGGGGGGGGATGAGCAGTTCTTC. Its translation: CASSSQGGDEQFF.

The chain combines TRBV5-6 with TRBJ2-1; D unresolved. Trimming stripped 5 bases from V and 0 bases from J, with 12 bases between. The V gene's germline CDR1 is SGHDT and CDR2 YYEEEE. There are 15 residues in the CDR3. The DNA for the CDR3 is TGTGCCAGCAGAACTACTCCAGTCTCCTACAATGAGCAGTTCTTC. This encodes CASRTTPVSYNEQFF. Drawing the rest from reference TRBV5-6 and TRBJ2-1, the complete variable domain is DAGVTQSPTHLIKTRGQQVTLRCSPKSGHDTVSWYQQALGQGPQFIFQYYEEEERQRGNFPDRFSGHQFPNYSSELNVNALLLGDSALYLCASRTTPVSYNEQFFGPGTRLTVL.

The genes are TRBV12-3 or TRBV12-4 and TRBJ1-4, with D hard to call. This CDR3 has 11 residues. Trimming left V 6 bases short and J 7 bases short, with 6 bases between. For the CDR3, the DNA is TGTGCCAGCAGAGAGGCTGAAAAACTGTTTTTT. Amino acid sequence: CASREAEKLFF.

This clonotype was observed at least ten times. V is TRBV30 and J is TRBJ1-1; TRBD1 matches at 7 bases. The length of the CDR3 is 13 residues. Per germline, CDR1 GTSNPN and CDR2 SVGIG (reference sequence). Trimming removed 5 bases from V and 6 bases from J; junction bases left unmatched: 9. The CDR3 nucleotides are TGTGCCTGGCTGAATAAGGGGGCGGCTGAAGCTTTCTTT. Amino acids: CAWLNKGAAEAFF.

This clonotype was observed many times. The CDR3 DNA sequence: TGTGCCAGCACCCCTTGGGTAGGGGGAGGTTTTCTATCGGGAGCTTTCTTT. Amino acid sequence: CASTPWVGGGFLSGAFF. The genes are TRBV12-3 or TRBV12-4 and TRBJ1-1, with D possibly matching TRBD1 (6 bases). V was pared by 7 bases and J by 10 bases, with 31 bases between. This CDR3 is built from 17 residues.

The gene calls are TRBV10-3 and TRBJ1-2; weak D call: TRBD1 (6 bases). The CDR3 contains 15 residues. Looked up from germline, CDR1 is ENHRY and CDR2 is SYGVKD. With 11 bases removed from V and 6 bases from J, the gap between germline ends came to 25 bases. The CDR3: CAPTARTDFYDGYTF. CDR3 DNA: TGTGCCCCCACGGCCCGGACAGACTTTTACGATGGCTACACCTTC.

The rearrangement links TRBV20-1 to TRBJ2-1; TRBD2 aligns across 9 bases. The CDR3 has 14 amino acids. Germline V gene data show CDR1 as DFQATT and CDR2 as SNEGSKA (reference sequence). Trimming at V came to 6 bases and at J to 9 bases, leaving 12 bases not matched to a gene. This CDR3 is CSARREGQSGEQFF. For the CDR3, the DNA is TGCAGTGCGAGGCGGGAGGGCCAATCCGGTGAGCAGTTCTTC.